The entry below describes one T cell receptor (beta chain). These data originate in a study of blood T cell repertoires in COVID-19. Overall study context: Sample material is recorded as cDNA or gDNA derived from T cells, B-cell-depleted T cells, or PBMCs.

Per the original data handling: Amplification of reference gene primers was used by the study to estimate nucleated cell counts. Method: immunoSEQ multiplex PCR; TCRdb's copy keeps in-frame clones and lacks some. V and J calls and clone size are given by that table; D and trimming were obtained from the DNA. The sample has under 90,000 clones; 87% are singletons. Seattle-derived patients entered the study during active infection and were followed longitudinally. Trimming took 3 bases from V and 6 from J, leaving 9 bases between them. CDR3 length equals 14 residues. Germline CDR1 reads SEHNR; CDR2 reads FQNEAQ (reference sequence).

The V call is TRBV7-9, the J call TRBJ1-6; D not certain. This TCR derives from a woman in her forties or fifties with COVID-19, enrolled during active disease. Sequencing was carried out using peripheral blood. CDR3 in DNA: TGTGCCAGCAGCTTCCCCGGGGTTAATTCACCCCTCCACTTT. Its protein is CASSFPGVNSPLHF.